The 20 T cell receptor beta chains given below trace back to one sample, sequenced in a study of OX40 agonist ivuxolimab in advanced cancers. Produced via immunoSEQ multiplex PCR; TCRdb's table is partial and in-frame only. Counted here are more than 50,000 clones, roughly 84% occurring once; the ten biggest clones make up approximately 4.5%. The sequenced sample was CD4+ or CD8+ T cells sorted from blood, obtained in a trial of the OX40 agonist ivuxolimab. The receptors were gathered from an adult with an advanced solid tumor such as melanoma, head and neck, liver or kidney cancer.

Concerning this clone: Other DNA sequences in the same sample also yield this CDR3. The chain combines TRBV6-5 with TRBJ2-1; 8 nucleotides line up with TRBD2. This CDR3 has 14 residues. Germline V gene lookup returns CDR1 MNHEY and CDR2 SVGAGI. Losses at the gene ends were 6 bases for V and 5 bases for J; bases not matched to a gene: 6. The CDR3 DNA sequence: TGTGCCAGCAGGGGAACTAGCGGCAACAATGAGCAGTTCTTC. It is translated as CASRGTSGNNEQFF.

This rearrangement joins TRBV11-2 to TRBJ2-3; 7 nucleotides agree with TRBD1. The CDR3 spans 14 residues. CDR1 is SGHAT, CDR2 FQNNGV, per germline. V lost 2 bases and J lost 3; bases outside the gene matches: 2. For the CDR3, the DNA is TGTGCCAGCAGCTTATGGGGACAGACAGATACGCAGTATTTT. Translating it yields CASSLWGQTDTQYF.

In its sample, this clone was seen a few times. The chain couples TRBV19 to TRBJ1-5; 10 nucleotides line up with TRBD1. This CDR3 has 15 residues. J was trimmed by 7 bases and V by 3 bases; bases with no gene match: 6. In germline, CDR1 is LNHDA, CDR2 SQIVND (reference sequence). In DNA, the CDR3 is TGTGCCAGTAGTATGGGAGGACAGGGGGGACAGCCCCAGCATTTT. Its protein product is CASSMGGQGGQPQHF.

The rearrangement links TRBV27 to TRBJ1-2, with D possibly matching TRBD1 (5 bases). V was clipped by 5 bases and J by 3 bases, with 10 bases between them. CDR3 length equals 13 residues. The germline V gene encodes CDR1 MNHEY and CDR2 SMNVEV (reference sequence). DNA of the CDR3: TGTGCCAGCAGTACAGGAGCCCACTATGGCTACACCTTC. This gives the protein CASSTGAHYGYTF.

The gene calls are TRBV6-6 and TRBJ2-3, with D perhaps TRBD2 (5 bases). The germline gives CDR1 MNHNY, CDR2 SVGAGI (reference sequence). The CDR3 contains 15 residues. Trimming stripped 3 bases from V and 6 bases from J, with 16 bases between. In DNA form, the CDR3 reads TGTGCCAGCAGTTATGGTAGCGCTTTCTTGGATACGCAGTATTTT. It is translated as CASSYGSAFLDTQYF.

The chain has TRBV6-5 and TRBJ1-2; D call uncertain. V lost 0 bases and J lost 6, with 14 bases in between. This CDR3 has 15 amino acids. Germline V lookup: CDR1 MNHEY, CDR2 SVGAGI. CDR3 sequence (DNA): TGTGCCAGCAGTTACTCGATACACCAGGCCCATGGCTACACCTTC. Amino acid sequence: CASSYSIHQAHGYTF.

As concerns this clone: One end of the junction varies from germline; a read error may be responsible. The chain carries TRBV28 and TRBJ1-2; 10 bases are a match to TRBD1. The CDR3 loop spans 17 amino acids. In germline, CDR1 is MDHEN, CDR2 SYDVKM. Here the CDR3 DNA reads TGTGCCAGCAGTTTATACCCCAGGGGACAGGGGCCCTATGCCTACACCTTC. Protein product: CASSLYPRGQGPYAYTF.

Only a few counts were recorded for this clone. This chain joins TRBV30 and TRBJ1-2; D is undetermined. Per the germline V gene, CDR1 is GTSNPN and CDR2 is SVGIG (reference sequence). The CDR3 runs to 14 residues. V was pared by 6 bases and J by 0 bases, with 14 bases between. The CDR3 DNA reads TGTGCCTGTACCCGACGGGGAACTAACTATGGCTACACCTTC. This translates into CACTRRGTNYGYTF. Full variable domain (remainder filled in from reference TRBV30 and TRBJ1-2): SQTIHQWPATLVQPVGSPLSLECTVEGTSNPNLYWYRQAAGRGLQLLFYSVGIGQISSEVPQNLSASRPQDRQFILSSKKLLLSDSGFYLCACTRRGTNYGYTFGSGTRLTVV.

The chain's CDR3 is CASGRDLQETQYF. The DNA for the CDR3 is TGTGCCAGCGGGCGGGACTTGCAAGAGACCCAGTACTTC. V is TRBV2 and J is TRBJ2-5; tentatively, D is TRBD2 (6 bases). V was cut by 8 bases and J by 2 bases, with 12 bases left in between. The length of the CDR3 is 13 residues. Germline CDR1 SNHLY, CDR2 FYNNEI.

V usage is TRBV27 and J usage is TRBJ1-6; perhaps TRBD1 as D (5 bases). The ends were cut back, 5 bases at V and 7 bases at J, with 15 bases in the middle. CDR3 size: 15 residues. CDR1 MNHEY and CDR2 SMNVEV come from the germline V gene (reference sequence). The DNA for the CDR3 is TGTGCCAGCAGTCCGGACCCGGGACCAAATTCACCCCTCCACTTT. Its translation is CASSPDPGPNSPLHF.

This rearrangement joins TRBV28 to TRBJ1-5, with unresolved D. Germline-derived CDR1 and CDR2 are MDHEN and SYDVKM. This CDR3 has 12 amino acids. Trimming cost V 6 bases and J 6 bases, with 9 bases left between them. The CDR3 loop is CASRVGFQPQHF. In nucleotides, the CDR3 is TGTGCCAGCAGGGTCGGGTTTCAGCCCCAGCATTTT.

The V call is TRBV9, the J call TRBJ2-5, with D tentatively TRBD2 (7 bases). The V end lost 0 bases, the J end lost 5 bases, and 14 bases lay between the germline ends. The V gene's germline CDR1 is SGDLS and CDR2 YYNGEE. This CDR3 is built from 15 residues. The CDR3 loop is CASSVETGRGETQYF. CDR3 coding DNA: TGTGCCAGCAGCGTAGAAACAGGGCGGGGGGAGACCCAGTACTTC.

This chain joins TRBV10-3 and TRBJ1-4; 10 positions match TRBD1. CDR3 length equals 13 residues. V was pared by 9 bases and J by 3 bases, with 1 base of the junction left unmatched. Germline values: CDR1 ENHRY, CDR2 SYGVKD. CDR3 residues: CAIGTGANEKLFF. The CDR3 nucleotides are TGTGCCATTGGGACAGGGGCTAATGAAAAACTGTTTTTT.

The chain employs TRBV5-1 and TRBJ2-5, with 8 bases fitting TRBD1. The CDR3 extends over 15 amino acids. V shed 0 bases, J shed 9 bases, and the junction held 10 bases outside the gene matches. Germline CDR1 is SGHRS and CDR2 is YFSETQ. The CDR3, as DNA: TGCGCCAGCAGCTTGGTCGGACAGGGCGAGGAGGCCCAGTACTTC. Its protein is CASSLVGQGEEAQYF. Complete variable domain (other parts from reference TRBV5-1 and TRBJ2-5): KAGVTQTPRYLIKTRGQQVTLSCSPISGHRSVSWYQQTPGQGLQFLFEYFSETQRNKGNFPGRFSGRQFSNSRSEMNVSTLELGDSALYLCASSLVGQGEEAQYFGPGTRLLVL.

V and J are TRBV18 and TRBJ2-7; possible D gene TRBD1, 6 bases. Trimming cost V 3 bases and J 6 bases, with 21 bases left between them. The germline CDR1 and CDR2 sequences are KGHSH and LQKENI. The CDR3 runs 16 residues. Here the CDR3 reads CASSPERGTATREQYF. As DNA, the CDR3 is TGTGCCAGCTCACCTGAGAGGGGGACGGCCACGCGCGAGCAGTACTTC.

CDR3 sequence: CASSPVASGSHEQYF. The CDR3 coding sequence is TGTGCCAGCTCACCAGTGGCTAGCGGGAGCCACGAGCAGTACTTC. The V gene is TRBV18, the J gene TRBJ2-7, with 10 nucleotides matching TRBD2. Germline V lookup: CDR1 KGHSH, CDR2 LQKENI. With V trimmed by 2 bases and J by 5 bases, 6 bases remained unmatched. The CDR3 loop spans 15 amino acids.

This clone was detected once. V gene TRBV23-1 combines with J gene TRBJ1-2; tentative D call: TRBD1 (6 bases). TRBV23-1 is sorted into the ORF group, with uncertain function. This CDR3 has 19 residues. V lost 0 bases, J lost 3 bases, and 23 bases lay in between. In nucleotides, the CDR3 is TGCGCCAGCAGTCAATCGCACTTCCACCAACGGACAGAGCACTATGGCTACACCTTC. Protein product: CASSQSHFHQRTEHYGYTF.

This clone was seen a single time. The chain combines TRBV27 with TRBJ2-4; 7 positions match TRBD1. The trim removed 5 bases at V and 6 bases at J, leaving 13 bases unmatched. From germline, CDR1 is MNHEY and CDR2 SMNVEV (reference sequence). The CDR3 extends over 16 amino acids. The CDR3 bases are TGTGCCAGCAGTCCAACAGCGACGTCAGGGGGAAACATTCAGTACTTC. Protein: CASSPTATSGGNIQYF.

This clone was observed a few times. V and J are TRBV7-6 and TRBJ1-6; TRBD1 aligns across 9 bases. This CDR3 comprises 15 residues. CDR1 is SGHVS and CDR2 is FNYEAQ in the germline V gene. The V gene end was trimmed by 7 bases and the J gene end by 6 bases; junction bases not matched to a gene: 7. The CDR3, as DNA: TGTGCCAGCAAGGGGGACAGGGCACCTAATTCACCCCTCCACTTT. This translates into CASKGDRAPNSPLHF.

This rearrangement joins TRBV25-1 to TRBJ2-3, with D possibly TRBD1 on 6 matching bases. The length of the CDR3 is 16 residues. Per germline, CDR1 MGHDK and CDR2 SYGVNS. V shed 10 bases and J shed 2 bases, with 22 bases lying between them. The DNA of the CDR3 is TGTGCCAACCCGTCAGAAGGGCAGGGGAACACAGATACGCAGTATTTT. This gives the protein CANPSEGQGNTDTQYF.